Following are 28 T cell receptor beta chains from one sample sequenced in a study of response to subunit inactivated influenza vaccine. TCRdb reprocessed the RT-PCR reads with MiXCR, giving one entry per CDR3 protein. The data hold approximately 500,000 distinct CDR3 sequences, with less than 25% observed a single time. This same sample was also part of a study on T cells expressing NK-cell markers. As that report states: Beta-chain TCR cDNA was generated via 5'RACE template switching with UMIs.

The sample was CD4+ T cells sorted from PBMCs, taken 11 to 12 days after vaccination. All receptors come from a man aged 45-65 years who received an inactivated influenza vaccine.

There are a few counts of this clonotype. This chain joins TRBV6-5 and TRBJ2-1; D perhaps matches TRBD1 (7 bases). Germline V gene data show CDR1 as MNHEY and CDR2 as SVGAGI. The CDR3 loop spans 16 amino acids. Trimming shortened V by 4 bases and J by 2 bases, and 15 bases separated the two germline ends. CDR3 sequence: CASSSRTGGTYNEQFF. Here the CDR3 DNA reads TGTGCCAGCAGTTCCAGGACAGGAGGGACCTACAATGAGCAGTTCTTC.

The CDR3 nucleotides read TGTGCCAGCAGGCAGCATGGAACGGTCGGCTACACCTTC. It yields the protein CASRQHGTVGYTF. J is TRBJ1-2 and V is TRBV28, with D hard to call. V lost 6 bases and J 8 bases, leaving 16 bases between the germline ends. In germline, CDR1 is MDHEN, CDR2 SYDVKM. The CDR3 is 13 residues long.

This clonotype was seen a few times. The genes are TRBV20-1 and TRBJ1-5, with D perhaps TRBD1 (6 bases). From germline, CDR1 is DFQATT and CDR2 SNEGSKA (reference sequence). The CDR3 has 12 amino acids. V shed 5 bases and J shed 3 bases, with 8 bases lying between them. CDR3 in amino acids: CSAHRANQPQHF. CDR3 DNA sequence: TGCAGTGCTCACAGGGCCAATCAGCCCCAGCATTTT.

CDR3 DNA: TGCAGTGCTAGCAAGGAGAAGCACTACGAGCAGTACTTC. This codes for CSASKEKHYEQYF. The chain links TRBV20-1 to TRBJ2-7, with D unclear. The germline gives CDR1 DFQATT, CDR2 SNEGSKA (reference sequence). The CDR3 totals 13 residues. The V end was cut by 3 bases, the J end by 3 bases, with 12 bases between.

This clonotype showed up just a few times. This chain uses TRBV29-1 with TRBJ1-2, with D possibly being TRBD1 (6 bases). The CDR3 spans 13 residues. Per germline, CDR1 SQVTM and CDR2 ANQGSEA. V gave up 6 bases and J gave up 1 base, with 12 bases separating them. The CDR3 sequence: CSVRDNLNYGYTF. The CDR3 DNA reads TGCAGCGTCCGGGACAATCTTAACTATGGCTACACCTTC.

This clonotype was seen more than once but under ten times. This chain's CDR3 is CASSLATEQGVEAFF. CDR3 DNA: TGTGCCAGCAGCTTAGCTACGGAACAAGGAGTTGAAGCTTTCTTT. The chain is built from TRBV7-6 and TRBJ1-1; D is unresolved. V was cut by 0 bases and J by 7 bases, with 15 bases left in between. CDR1 and CDR2 from the germline V gene are SGHVS and FNYEAQ. The CDR3 sequence is 15 residues long. Full variable domain (outside the CDR3, taken from reference TRBV7-6 and TRBJ1-1): GAGVSQSPRYKVTKRGQDVALRCDPISGHVSLYWYRQALGQGPEFLTYFNYEAQQDKSGLPNDRFSAERPEGSISTLTIQRTEQRDSAMYRCASSLATEQGVEAFFGQGTRLTVV.

The J gene is TRBJ1-1, the V gene TRBV4-2, with 7 positions matching TRBD1. Per germline, CDR1 LGHNA and CDR2 YNFKEQ. The J segment lost 5 bases and the V segment lost 4 bases, leaving 7 bases of the junction unmatched. This CDR3 region has 14 residues. This chain's CDR3 is CASSLSDRETEAFF. Written as DNA, the CDR3 is TGTGCCAGCAGCCTGTCCGACAGGGAAACTGAAGCTTTCTTT.

The chain combines TRBV19 with TRBJ2-3; 7 nucleotides align to TRBD2. Trimming took 5 bases from V and 0 from J; bases not matched to a gene: 8. The germline V gene encodes CDR1 LNHDA and CDR2 SQIVND (reference sequence). The length of the CDR3 is 16 residues. This CDR3 is CASSPRVSGSTDTQYF. In nucleotides, the CDR3 is TGTGCCAGTAGTCCCCGGGTTAGCGGGAGCACAGATACGCAGTATTTT.

The rearrangement links TRBV11-1 to TRBJ1-1, with D perhaps matching TRBD1 (5 bases). V was cut by 2 bases and J by 4 bases, with 17 bases left in between. The CDR3 length is 16 residues. Germline V CDR1 and CDR2: SGHAT, FQDESV (reference sequence). CDR3 residues: CASSLRGGGSRTEAFF. CDR3 sequence (DNA): TGTGCCAGCAGCTTAAGGGGAGGAGGGAGTCGCACTGAAGCTTTCTTT.

The genes are TRBV12-3 or TRBV12-4 and TRBJ2-2, with 8 bases fitting TRBD2. V lost 0 bases to trimming and J lost 7 bases; unmatched junction nucleotides: 10. CDR3 length equals 17 residues. The CDR3: CASSLAGRGGRIGELFF. CDR3 DNA: TGTGCCAGCAGTTTAGCAGGACGGGGGGGGCGAATCGGGGAGCTGTTTTTT.

This clonotype was counted only a few times. The genes are TRBV20-1 and TRBJ1-5; 9 bases agree with TRBD1. Germline CDR1 DFQATT, CDR2 SNEGSKA (reference sequence). The CDR3 runs 15 residues. Trimming took 5 bases from V and 2 from J; bases not matched to a gene: 7. CDR3 amino acids: CSAGGQGTRNQPQHF. The DNA for the CDR3 is TGCAGTGCTGGCGGACAGGGGACTCGCAATCAGCCCCAGCATTTT.

The chain combines TRBV6-2 or TRBV6-3 with TRBJ2-1; the D gene is possibly TRBD2 (5 bases). V dropped 6 bases and J dropped 4 bases, with 19 bases sitting between them. CDR1 and CDR2 from the germline V gene are MNHEY and SVGEGT. The CDR3 has 16 amino acids. The CDR3 sequence: CASRPIGVGHYNEQFF. The DNA of the CDR3 is TGTGCCAGCAGACCTATCGGGGTAGGCCATTACAATGAGCAGTTCTTC.

This clonotype was counted between two and nine times. V gene TRBV20-1 combines with J gene TRBJ1-1; 7 bases align to TRBD1. This CDR3 region has 13 residues. In germline, CDR1 is DFQATT, CDR2 SNEGSKA (reference sequence). J lost 1 base, V lost 7 bases, and 6 bases had no gene match. The DNA for the CDR3 is TGCAGTGTTAACAGGGGATCGAACACTGAAGCTTTCTTT. Its translation: CSVNRGSNTEAFF.

This clonotype was observed a handful of times. The chain employs TRBV20-1 and TRBJ2-1, with 8 bases fitting TRBD2. The CDR3 runs 14 residues. Per the germline V gene, CDR1 is DFQATT and CDR2 is SNEGSKA (reference sequence). Trimming removed 2 bases from V and 6 bases from J; junction bases left unmatched: 6. In DNA, the CDR3 is TGCAGTGCTAGACCCAGCGGGAGTCTCAATGAGCAGTTCTTC. As protein: CSARPSGSLNEQFF.

This clonotype has just a few counts. The chain combines TRBV24-1 with TRBJ1-6; no definite D call. V was cut by 4 bases and J by 2 bases, with 5 bases left in between. Germline loops: CDR1 KGHDR, CDR2 SFDVKD. This CDR3 is 14 amino acids long. Written as DNA, the CDR3 is TGTGCCACCAGTGAGGGCCCCTATAATTCACCCCTCCACTTT. Amino acid sequence: CATSEGPYNSPLHF.

This clonotype was recorded a few times. The J gene is TRBJ2-1, the V gene TRBV27, with D perhaps matching TRBD2 (7 bases). The CDR3 spans 16 residues. Trimming removed 3 bases from V and 4 bases from J, with 16 bases in between. Germline CDR1 MNHEY, CDR2 SMNVEV (reference sequence). The DNA for the CDR3 is TGTGCCAGCAGTTTTCGGCGGGGGCGAGCATACAATGAGCAGTTCTTC. The encoded protein is CASSFRRGRAYNEQFF.

This clonotype was found a few times. The chain combines TRBV9 with TRBJ1-2, with 7 positions matching TRBD1. Germline values: CDR1 SGDLS, CDR2 YYNGEE. The CDR3 loop spans 14 amino acids. J lost 4 bases, V lost 0 bases, and 3 bases had no gene match. The CDR3 DNA reads as TGTGCCAGCAGCGTAGGACAGGGAGTCTATGGCTACACCTTC. Protein sequence: CASSVGQGVYGYTF. Together with reference TRBV9 and TRBJ1-2, the CDR3 gives the full variable domain: DSGVTQTPKHLITATGQRVTLRCSPRSGDLSVYWYQQSLDQGLQFLIQYYNGEERAKGNILERFSAQQFPDLHSELNLSSLELGDSALYFCASSVGQGVYGYTFGSGTRLTVV.

The chain is built from TRBV7-2 and TRBJ2-5; D gene uncertain. CDR3 length equals 15 residues. The ends were cut back, 5 bases at V and 2 bases at J, with 15 bases in the middle. In germline, CDR1 is SGHTA, CDR2 FQGNSA. The CDR3 sequence: CASSLTIARQETQYF. The CDR3 DNA follows: TGTGCCAGCAGCCTAACCATAGCCAGGCAAGAGACCCAGTACTTC.

V is TRBV20-1 and J is TRBJ2-1; 8 bases fit TRBD2. V was clipped by 1 base and J by 7 bases; unmatched bases: 6. This CDR3 has 14 residues. Germline-derived CDR1 and CDR2 are DFQATT and SNEGSKA (reference sequence). CDR3 coding DNA: TGCAGTGCTAGAGTCGGGGGGGTTTATAATGAGCAGTTCTTC. Its protein is CSARVGGVYNEQFF.

This clonotype was found a few times. The V call is TRBV5-4, the J call TRBJ1-4, with TRBD1 identical over 9 bases. V gave up 4 bases and J gave up 8 bases; unmatched junction bases: 9. Per germline, CDR1 SGHNT and CDR2 YYREEE (reference sequence). The CDR3 extends over 15 amino acids. In nucleotides, the CDR3 is TGTGCCAGCAGCGCCTCCGGGACAGGGCTAGAAAAACTGTTTTTT. Its protein product is CASSASGTGLEKLFF.

V usage is TRBV6-1 and J usage is TRBJ1-2; D gene uncertain. This CDR3 comprises 12 residues. In germline, CDR1 is MNHNS, CDR2 SASEGT. With 4 bases removed from V and 4 bases from J, the gap between germline ends came to 7 bases. CDR3: CASSGRFYGYTF. DNA for the CDR3: TGTGCCAGCAGTGGTAGGTTCTATGGCTACACCTTC.

V and J are TRBV12-3 or TRBV12-4 and TRBJ2-6, with D hard to call. This CDR3 has 10 residues. The CDR3, as DNA: TGTGTATTCCAGGCCAACGTCCTGACTTTC. Protein sequence: CVFQANVLTF.

The chain links TRBV20-1 to TRBJ2-1; 8 positions agree with TRBD2. The germline gives CDR1 DFQATT, CDR2 SNEGSKA (reference sequence). V was clipped by 5 bases and J by 10 bases; unmatched bases: 10. This CDR3 is 13 amino acids long. CDR3 loop: CSADGLARTEQFF. The CDR3 coding sequence is TGCAGTGCTGACGGACTAGCCCGTACCGAGCAGTTCTTC.

J is TRBJ1-2 and V is TRBV10-3, with no clear D. V was clipped by 3 bases and J by 3 bases, with 11 bases between them. This CDR3 is 14 amino acids long. Germline V gene data show CDR1 as ENHRY and CDR2 as SYGVKD. The CDR3 here is CAISDQDGHYGYTF. In DNA form, the CDR3 reads TGTGCCATCAGTGACCAGGACGGACACTATGGCTACACCTTC.

The chain employs TRBV15 and TRBJ2-2, with TRBD1 matching over 9 bases. The germline CDR1 and CDR2 sequences are LNHNV and YYDKDF (reference sequence). The CDR3 is 15 residues long. The junction had 7 bases not matched to a gene; V was cut back by 5 bases and J by 6 bases. The CDR3 sequence is CATSQNRGRSGELFF. The DNA for the CDR3 is TGTGCCACCAGCCAGAACAGGGGGCGCTCCGGGGAGCTGTTTTTT.

This clonotype was found a few times. The gene calls are TRBV29-1 and TRBJ2-2; TRBD1 aligns across 7 bases. The length of the CDR3 is 13 residues. J was trimmed by 4 bases and V by 4 bases; bases with no gene match: 3. The germline V gene encodes CDR1 SQVTM and CDR2 ANQGSEA. The CDR3 nucleotides are TGCAGCGTTGCACAGGGGAGCACCGGGGAGCTGTTTTTT. Encoded protein: CSVAQGSTGELFF.

J is TRBJ2-1 and V is TRBV4-3, with 8 bases lining up with TRBD2. Per the germline V gene, CDR1 is LGHNA and CDR2 is YSLEER. Losses at the gene ends were 4 bases for V and 15 bases for J; bases not matched to a gene: 11. This CDR3 region has 13 residues. The CDR3 sequence: CASSPYGLARRFF. Here the CDR3 DNA reads TGCGCCAGCAGCCCTTACGGACTAGCACGGCGGTTCTTC.

The rearrangement links TRBV7-2 to TRBJ2-1, with 11 nucleotides matching TRBD2. The CDR3 sequence is 14 residues long. V dropped 5 bases and J dropped 16; count of bases not matched to a gene: 13. CDR1 is SGHTA and CDR2 is FQGNSA in the germline V gene. The CDR3 DNA sequence: TGTGCCAGCAGCCCAACCTCGACTAGCGGGACCAATTTCTTC. Translating it yields CASSPTSTSGTNFF. Full variable domain (missing parts from reference TRBV7-2 and TRBJ2-1): GAGVSQSPSNKVTEKGKDVELRCDPISGHTALYWYRQSLGQGLEFLIYFQGNSAPDKSGLPSDRFSAERTGGSVSTLTIQRTQQEDSAVYLCASSPTSTSGTNFFGPGTRLTVL.